The present T cell receptor (beta chain) was sequenced within a study of blood T cell repertoires in COVID-19. Germline values: CDR1 MDHEN, CDR2 SYDVKM. The CDR3 is 10 residues long. Trimming removed 6 bases from V and 4 bases from J, with 4 bases in between. Profiling relied on immunoSEQ multiplex PCR, and the TCRdb table lists in-frame clones only, not all of them. This sample carries about 440,000 clones, 87% of them seen once, and the ten largest clones take just under 2%. V gene TRBV28 combines with J gene TRBJ2-7; no clear D. This clonotype was sampled from a woman aged 18-29 years with acute COVID-19. The sequenced material came from PBMCs or T cells enriched from blood (not recorded which). CDR3 loop: CASSQYEQYF. CDR3 nucleotides: TGTGCCAGCAGCCAATACGAGCAGTACTTC.